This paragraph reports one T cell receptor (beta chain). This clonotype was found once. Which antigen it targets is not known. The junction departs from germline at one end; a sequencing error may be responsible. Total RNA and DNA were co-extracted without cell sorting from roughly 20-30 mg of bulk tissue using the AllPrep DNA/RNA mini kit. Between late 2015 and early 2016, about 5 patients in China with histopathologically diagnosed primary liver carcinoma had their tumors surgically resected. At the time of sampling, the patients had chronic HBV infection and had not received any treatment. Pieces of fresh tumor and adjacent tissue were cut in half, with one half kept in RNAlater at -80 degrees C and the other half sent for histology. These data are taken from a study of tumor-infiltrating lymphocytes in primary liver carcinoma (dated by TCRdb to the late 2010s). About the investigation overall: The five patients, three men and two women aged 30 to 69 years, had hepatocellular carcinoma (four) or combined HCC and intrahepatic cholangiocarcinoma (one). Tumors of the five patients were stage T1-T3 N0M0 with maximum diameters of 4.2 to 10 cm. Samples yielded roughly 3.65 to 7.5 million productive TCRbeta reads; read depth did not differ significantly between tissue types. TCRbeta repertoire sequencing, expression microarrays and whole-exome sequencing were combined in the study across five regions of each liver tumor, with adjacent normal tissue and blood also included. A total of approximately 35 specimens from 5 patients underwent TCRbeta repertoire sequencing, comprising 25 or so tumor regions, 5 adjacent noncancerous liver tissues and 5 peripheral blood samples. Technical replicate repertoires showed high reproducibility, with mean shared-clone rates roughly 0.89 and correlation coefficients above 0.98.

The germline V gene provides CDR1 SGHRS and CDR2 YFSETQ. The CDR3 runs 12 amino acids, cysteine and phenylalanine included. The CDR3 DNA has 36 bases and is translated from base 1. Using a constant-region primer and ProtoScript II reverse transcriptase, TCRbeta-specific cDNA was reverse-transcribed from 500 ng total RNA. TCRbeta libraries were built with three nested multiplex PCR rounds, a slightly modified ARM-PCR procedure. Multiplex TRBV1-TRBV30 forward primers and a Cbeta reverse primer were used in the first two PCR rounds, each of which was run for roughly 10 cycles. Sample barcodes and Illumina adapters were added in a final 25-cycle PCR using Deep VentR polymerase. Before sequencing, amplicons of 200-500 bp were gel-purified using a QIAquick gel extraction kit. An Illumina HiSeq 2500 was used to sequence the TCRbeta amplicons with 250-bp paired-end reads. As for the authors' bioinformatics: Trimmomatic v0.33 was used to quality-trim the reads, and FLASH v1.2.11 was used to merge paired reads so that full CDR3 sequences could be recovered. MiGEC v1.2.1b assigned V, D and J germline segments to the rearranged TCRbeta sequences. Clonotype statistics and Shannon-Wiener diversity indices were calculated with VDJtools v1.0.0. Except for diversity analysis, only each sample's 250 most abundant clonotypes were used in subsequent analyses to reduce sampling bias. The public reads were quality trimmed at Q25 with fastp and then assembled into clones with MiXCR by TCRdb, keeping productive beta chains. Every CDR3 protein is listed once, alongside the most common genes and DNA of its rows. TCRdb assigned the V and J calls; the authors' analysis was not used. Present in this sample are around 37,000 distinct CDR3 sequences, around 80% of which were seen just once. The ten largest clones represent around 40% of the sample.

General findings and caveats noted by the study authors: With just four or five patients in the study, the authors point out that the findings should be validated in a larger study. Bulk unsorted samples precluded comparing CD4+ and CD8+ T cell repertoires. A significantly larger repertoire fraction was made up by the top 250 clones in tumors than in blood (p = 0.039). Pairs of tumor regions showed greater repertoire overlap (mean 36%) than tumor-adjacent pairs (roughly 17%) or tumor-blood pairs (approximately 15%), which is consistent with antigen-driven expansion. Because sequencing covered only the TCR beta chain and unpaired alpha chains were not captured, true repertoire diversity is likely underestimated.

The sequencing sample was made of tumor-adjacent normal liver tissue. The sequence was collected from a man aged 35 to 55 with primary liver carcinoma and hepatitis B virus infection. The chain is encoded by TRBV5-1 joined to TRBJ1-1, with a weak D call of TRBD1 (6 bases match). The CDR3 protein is CASSPETGEAIF. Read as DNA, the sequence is TGCGCCAGTAGCCCGGAGACAGGTGAAGCTATCTTT.